This TCR beta chain was recovered during a study of T cells in Graves' hyperthyroidism and ophthalmopathy. Concerning this clonotype itself: Its antigen is currently unknown.

J lost 8 bases, V lost 5 bases, and 9 bases had no gene match. Germline CDR1 and CDR2: SGHTA and FQGTGA. The CDR3 is made up of 14 amino acids. Study-wide results and caveats: Model-based prediction identified ophthalmopathy a median approximately 6.2 months prior to its onset.

Enrolled ophthalmopathy patients presented with a Clinical Activity Score of at least 3, a NOSPECS grade of at least 4, and disease duration under 3 months. Fresh peripheral blood, around 10 ml, yielded the PBMCs. Template material for amplifying TCR beta CDR3 regions consisted of RNA transcripts. Researchers ran a first-round RT-PCR on the TCR CDR3 using the HTBI primer set. One entry per CDR3 protein, called by TCRdb with MiXCR from the multiplex PCR reads. This table has about 610,000 distinct CDR3 sequences, roughly 14% appearing once. Sequences were obtained from blood. The source of this sequence is a woman in her 40s with Graves' ophthalmopathy. The gene calls are TRBV7-3 and TRBJ1-2; TRBD1 matches 9 bases. CDR3 amino acids: CASSLPGQGVGYTF. The DNA of the CDR3 is TGTGCCAGCAGCCTACCGGGACAGGGTGTCGGCTACACCTTC.